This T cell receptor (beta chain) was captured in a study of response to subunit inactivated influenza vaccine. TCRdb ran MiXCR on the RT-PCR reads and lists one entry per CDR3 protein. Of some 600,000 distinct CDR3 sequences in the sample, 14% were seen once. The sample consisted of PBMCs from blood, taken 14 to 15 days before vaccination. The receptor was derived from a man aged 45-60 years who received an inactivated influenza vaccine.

The CDR3 region is CSANRGRYTEAFF. The CDR3 bases are TGCAGTGCTAACAGGGGGCGATACACTGAAGCTTTCTTT. The rearrangement joins TRBV20-1 to TRBJ1-1; 9 bases map to TRBD1. J gave up 3 bases and V 4 bases, and 3 bases lay outside the gene matches. The CDR3 length is 13 residues. Germline values: CDR1 DFQATT, CDR2 SNEGSKA (reference sequence).